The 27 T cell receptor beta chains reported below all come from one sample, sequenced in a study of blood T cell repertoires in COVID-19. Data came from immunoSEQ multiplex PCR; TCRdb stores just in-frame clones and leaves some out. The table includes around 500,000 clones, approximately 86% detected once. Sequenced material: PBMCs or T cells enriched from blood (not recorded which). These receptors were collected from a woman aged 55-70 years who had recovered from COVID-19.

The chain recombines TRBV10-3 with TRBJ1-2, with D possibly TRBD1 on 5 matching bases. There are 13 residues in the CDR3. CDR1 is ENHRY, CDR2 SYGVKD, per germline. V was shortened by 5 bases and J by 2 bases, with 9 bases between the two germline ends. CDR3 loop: CAISMTENYGYTF. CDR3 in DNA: TGTGCCATCAGTATGACAGAGAACTATGGCTACACCTTC.

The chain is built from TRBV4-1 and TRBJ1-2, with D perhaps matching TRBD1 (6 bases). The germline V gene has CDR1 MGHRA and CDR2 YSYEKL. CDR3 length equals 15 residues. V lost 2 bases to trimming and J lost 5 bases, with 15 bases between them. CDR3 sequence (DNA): TGCGCCAGCAGCCAAACAGGGTTAGTCCCTTATGGCTACACCTTC. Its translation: CASSQTGLVPYGYTF.

The CDR3 reads CSAQRTDTQYF. For the CDR3, the DNA is TGCAGTGCTCAGAGGACAGATACGCAGTATTTT. The J gene is TRBJ2-3, the V gene TRBV20-1; D is unresolved. Trimming shortened V by 5 bases and J by 3 bases, and 6 bases separated the two germline ends. The CDR3 length is 11 residues. Per the germline V gene, CDR1 is DFQATT and CDR2 is SNEGSKA (reference sequence).

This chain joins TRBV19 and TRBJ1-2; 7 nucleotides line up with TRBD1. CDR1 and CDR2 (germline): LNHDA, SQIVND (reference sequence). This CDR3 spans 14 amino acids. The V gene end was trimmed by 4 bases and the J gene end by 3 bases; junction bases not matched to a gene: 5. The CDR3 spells CASSKLQGDYGYTF. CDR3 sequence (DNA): TGTGCCAGTAGTAAACTGCAGGGGGACTATGGCTACACCTTC.

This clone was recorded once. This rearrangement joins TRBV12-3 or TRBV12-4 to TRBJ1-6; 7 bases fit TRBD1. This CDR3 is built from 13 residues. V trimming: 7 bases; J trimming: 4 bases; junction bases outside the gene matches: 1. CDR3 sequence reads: CASTGQYNSPLHF. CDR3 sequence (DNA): TGTGCCAGCACGGGACAGTATAATTCACCCCTCCACTTT.

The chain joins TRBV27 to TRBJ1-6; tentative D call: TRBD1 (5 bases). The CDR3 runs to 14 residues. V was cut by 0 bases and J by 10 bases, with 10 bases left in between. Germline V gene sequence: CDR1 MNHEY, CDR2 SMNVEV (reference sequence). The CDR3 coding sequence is TGTGCCAGCAGTTTATCGGGGGGTACCTCACCCCTCCACTTT. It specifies CASSLSGGTSPLHF.

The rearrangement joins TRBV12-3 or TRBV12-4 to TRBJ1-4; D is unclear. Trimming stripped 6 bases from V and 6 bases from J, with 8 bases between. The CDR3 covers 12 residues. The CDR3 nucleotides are TGTGCCAGCAGGCTGAGGGATGAAAAACTGTTTTTT. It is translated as CASRLRDEKLFF.

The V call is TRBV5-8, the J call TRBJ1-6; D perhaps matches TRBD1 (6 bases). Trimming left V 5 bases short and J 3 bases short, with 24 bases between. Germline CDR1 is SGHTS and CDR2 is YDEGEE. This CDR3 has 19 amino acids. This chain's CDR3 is CASRRDTKIFPFYNSPLHF. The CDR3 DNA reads TGTGCCAGCAGACGGGACACCAAAATTTTTCCCTTCTATAATTCACCCCTCCACTTT.

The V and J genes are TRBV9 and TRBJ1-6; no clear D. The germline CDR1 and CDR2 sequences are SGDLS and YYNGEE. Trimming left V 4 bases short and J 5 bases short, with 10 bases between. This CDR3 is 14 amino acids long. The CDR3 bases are TGTGCCAGCAGCAGCGGGCGAGATAATTCACCCCTCCACTTT. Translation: CASSSGRDNSPLHF.

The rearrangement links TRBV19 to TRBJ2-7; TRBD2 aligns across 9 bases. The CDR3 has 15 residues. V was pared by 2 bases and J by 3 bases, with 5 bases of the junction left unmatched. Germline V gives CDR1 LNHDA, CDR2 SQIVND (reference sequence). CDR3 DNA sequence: TGTGCCAGTAGTATAACCAGCGGGGGGAGCTACGAGCAGTACTTC. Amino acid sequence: CASSITSGGSYEQYF. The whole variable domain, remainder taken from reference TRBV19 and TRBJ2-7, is DGGITQSPKYLFRKEGQNVTLSCEQNLNHDAMYWYRQDPGQGLRLIYYSQIVNDFQKGDIAEGYSVSREKKESFPLTVTSAQKNPTAFYLCASSITSGGSYEQYFGPGTRLTVT.

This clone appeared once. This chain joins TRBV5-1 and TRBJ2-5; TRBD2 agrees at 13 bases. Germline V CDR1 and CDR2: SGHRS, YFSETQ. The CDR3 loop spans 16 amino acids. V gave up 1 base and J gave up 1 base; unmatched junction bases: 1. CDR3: CASSLRTSGGQETQYF. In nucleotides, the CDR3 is TGCGCCAGCAGCTTGCGGACTAGCGGGGGCCAAGAGACCCAGTACTTC.

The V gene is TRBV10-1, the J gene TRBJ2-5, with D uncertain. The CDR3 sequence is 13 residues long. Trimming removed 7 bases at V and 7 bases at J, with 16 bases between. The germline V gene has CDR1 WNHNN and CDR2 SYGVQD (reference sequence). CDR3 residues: CASIPLQTWTQYF. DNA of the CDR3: TGCGCCAGCATCCCCCTCCAAACATGGACCCAGTACTTC.

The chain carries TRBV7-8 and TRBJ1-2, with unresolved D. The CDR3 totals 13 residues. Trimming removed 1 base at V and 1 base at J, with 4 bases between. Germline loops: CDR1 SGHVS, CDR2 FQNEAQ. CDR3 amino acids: CASSLDYNYGYTF. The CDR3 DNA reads TGTGCCAGCAGCTTAGACTATAACTATGGCTACACCTTC.

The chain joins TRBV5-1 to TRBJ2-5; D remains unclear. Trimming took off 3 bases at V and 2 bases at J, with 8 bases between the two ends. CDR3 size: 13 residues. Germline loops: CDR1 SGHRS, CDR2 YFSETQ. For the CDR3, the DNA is TGCGCCAGCAGCTCCGGGTCTCAAGAGACCCAGTACTTC. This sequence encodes CASSSGSQETQYF.

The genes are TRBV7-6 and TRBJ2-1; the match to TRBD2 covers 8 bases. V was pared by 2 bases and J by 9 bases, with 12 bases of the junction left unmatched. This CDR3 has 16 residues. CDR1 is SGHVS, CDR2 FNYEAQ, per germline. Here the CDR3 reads CASSLSGGLAKVEQFF. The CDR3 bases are TGTGCCAGCAGCTTAAGCGGTGGACTAGCAAAAGTTGAGCAGTTCTTC. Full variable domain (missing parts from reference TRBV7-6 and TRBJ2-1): GAGVSQSPRYKVTKRGQDVALRCDPISGHVSLYWYRQALGQGPEFLTYFNYEAQQDKSGLPNDRFSAERPEGSISTLTIQRTEQRDSAMYRCASSLSGGLAKVEQFFGPGTRLTVL.

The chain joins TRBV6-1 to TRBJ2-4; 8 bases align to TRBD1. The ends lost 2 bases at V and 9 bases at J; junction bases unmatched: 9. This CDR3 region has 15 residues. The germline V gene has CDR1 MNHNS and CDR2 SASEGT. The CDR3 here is CASSEWQGAISIQYF. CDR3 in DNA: TGTGCCAGCAGTGAATGGCAGGGGGCCATTAGCATTCAGTACTTC.

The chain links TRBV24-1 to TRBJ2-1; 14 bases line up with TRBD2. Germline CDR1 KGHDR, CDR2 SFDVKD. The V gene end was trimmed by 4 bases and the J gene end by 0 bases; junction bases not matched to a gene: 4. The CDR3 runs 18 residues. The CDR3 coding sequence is TGTGCCACCAGTGACCGACTAGCGGGGGGGAGCTCCTACAATGAGCAGTTCTTC. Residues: CATSDRLAGGSSYNEQFF.

CDR3 loop: CASSLGYYNEQFF. CDR3 sequence (DNA): TGTGCCAGCAGCTTAGGTTATTACAATGAGCAGTTCTTC. The chain has TRBV7-2 and TRBJ2-1, with D hard to call. Trimming removed 1 base from V and 4 bases from J, with 5 bases in between. This CDR3 has 13 residues. The germline V gene encodes CDR1 SGHTA and CDR2 FQGNSA.

CDR3: CASSHKTGVGLFFYEQYV. The CDR3 DNA reads as TGTGCCAGCAGCCACAAGACAGGGGTAGGTTTATTCTTCTACGAGCAGTACGTC. This chain joins TRBV5-6 and TRBJ2-7; 8 bases are shared with TRBD1. Germline-derived CDR1 and CDR2 are SGHDT and YYEEEE. This CDR3 contains 18 residues. V lost 4 bases and J lost 3; bases outside the gene matches: 18.

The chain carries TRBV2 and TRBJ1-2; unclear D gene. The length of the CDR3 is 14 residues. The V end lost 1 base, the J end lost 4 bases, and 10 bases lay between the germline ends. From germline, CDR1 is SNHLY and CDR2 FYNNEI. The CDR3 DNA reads TGTGCCAGCAGTGAAGATATACCGAGCTATGGCTACACCTTC. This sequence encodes CASSEDIPSYGYTF.

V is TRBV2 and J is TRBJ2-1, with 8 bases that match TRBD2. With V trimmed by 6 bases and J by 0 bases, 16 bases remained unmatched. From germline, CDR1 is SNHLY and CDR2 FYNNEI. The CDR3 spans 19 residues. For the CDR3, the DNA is TGTGCCAGCAGCGGGGGATGGGTTGGTAGCGGGGCCTCCTACAATGAGCAGTTCTTC. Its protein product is CASSGGWVGSGASYNEQFF.

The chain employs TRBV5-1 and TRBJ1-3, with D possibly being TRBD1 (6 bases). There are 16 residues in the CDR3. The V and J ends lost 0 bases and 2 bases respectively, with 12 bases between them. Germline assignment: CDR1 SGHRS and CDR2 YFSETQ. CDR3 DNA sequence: TGCGCCAGCAGCTTGGCAGGGGTAACCGCTGGAAACACCATATATTTT. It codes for CASSLAGVTAGNTIYF.

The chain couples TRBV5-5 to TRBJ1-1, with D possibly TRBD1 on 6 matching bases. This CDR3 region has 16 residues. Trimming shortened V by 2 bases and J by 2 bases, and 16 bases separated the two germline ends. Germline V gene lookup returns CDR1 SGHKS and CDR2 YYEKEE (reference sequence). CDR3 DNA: TGTGCCAGCAGCTTATCTCCAGGGGCCTTAAACACTGAAGCTTTCTTT. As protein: CASSLSPGALNTEAFF.

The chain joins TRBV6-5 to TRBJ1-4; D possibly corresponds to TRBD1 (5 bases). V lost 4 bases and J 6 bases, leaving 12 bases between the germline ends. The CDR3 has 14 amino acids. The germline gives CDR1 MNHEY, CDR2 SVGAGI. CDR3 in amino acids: CASSSPGGDEKLFF. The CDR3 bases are TGTGCCAGCAGTTCCCCGGGGGGGGATGAAAAACTGTTTTTT.

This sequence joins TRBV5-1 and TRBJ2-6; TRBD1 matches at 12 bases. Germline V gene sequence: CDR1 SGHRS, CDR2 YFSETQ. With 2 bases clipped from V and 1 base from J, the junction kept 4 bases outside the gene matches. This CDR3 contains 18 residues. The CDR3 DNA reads TGCGCCAGCAGCTTACAGGGACAGGGGGCGTCTGGGGCCAACGTCCTGACTTTC. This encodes CASSLQGQGASGANVLTF.

The CDR3 is CASGLRGGETQYF. The CDR3 DNA is TGTGCTAGTGGTTTGAGGGGTGGAGAGACCCAGTACTTC. V and J are TRBV12-5 and TRBJ2-5, with TRBD1 as a possible D gene (5 bases). Germline V gene lookup returns CDR1 LGHNT and CDR2 FRNRAP. This CDR3 is 13 amino acids long. V lost 2 bases to trimming and J lost 4 bases, with 8 bases between them.

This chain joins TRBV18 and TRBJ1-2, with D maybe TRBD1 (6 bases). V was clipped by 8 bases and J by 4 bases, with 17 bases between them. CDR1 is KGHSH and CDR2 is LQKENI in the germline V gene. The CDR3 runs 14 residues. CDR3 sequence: CASTTGPLVYGYTF. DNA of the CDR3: TGTGCCAGCACCACAGGGCCGCTGGTCTATGGCTACACCTTC.